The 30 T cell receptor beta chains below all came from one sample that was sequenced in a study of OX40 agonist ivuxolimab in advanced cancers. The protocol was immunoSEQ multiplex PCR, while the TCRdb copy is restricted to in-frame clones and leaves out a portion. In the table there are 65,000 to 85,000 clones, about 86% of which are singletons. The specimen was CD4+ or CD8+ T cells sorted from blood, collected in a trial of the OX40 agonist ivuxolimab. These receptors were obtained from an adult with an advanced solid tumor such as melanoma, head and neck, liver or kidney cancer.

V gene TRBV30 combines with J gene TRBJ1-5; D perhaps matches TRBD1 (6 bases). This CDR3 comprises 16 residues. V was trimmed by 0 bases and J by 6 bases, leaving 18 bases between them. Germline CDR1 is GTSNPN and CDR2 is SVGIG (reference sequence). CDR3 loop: CAWSVSWGRGIQPQHF. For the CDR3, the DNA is TGTGCCTGGAGTGTATCCTGGGGTAGGGGGATTCAGCCCCAGCATTTT.

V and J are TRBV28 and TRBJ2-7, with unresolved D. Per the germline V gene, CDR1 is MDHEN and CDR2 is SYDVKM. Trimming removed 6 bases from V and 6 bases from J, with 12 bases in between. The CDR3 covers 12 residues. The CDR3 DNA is TGTGCCAGCAGCAAATTTACCAGCGAGCAGTACTTC. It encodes CASSKFTSEQYF.

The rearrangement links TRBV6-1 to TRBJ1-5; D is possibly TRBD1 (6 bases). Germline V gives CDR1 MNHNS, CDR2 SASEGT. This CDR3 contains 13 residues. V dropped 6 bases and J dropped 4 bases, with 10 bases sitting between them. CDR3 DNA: TGTGCCAGCAGGGAAACAGGGAATCAGCCCCAGCATTTT. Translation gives CASRETGNQPQHF.

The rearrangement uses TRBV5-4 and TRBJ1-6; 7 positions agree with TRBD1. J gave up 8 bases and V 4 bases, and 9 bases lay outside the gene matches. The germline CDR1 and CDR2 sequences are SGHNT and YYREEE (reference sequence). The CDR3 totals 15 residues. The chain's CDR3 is CASSAETGRYSPLHF. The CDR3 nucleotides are TGTGCCAGCAGCGCGGAGACAGGGAGATATTCACCCCTCCACTTT.

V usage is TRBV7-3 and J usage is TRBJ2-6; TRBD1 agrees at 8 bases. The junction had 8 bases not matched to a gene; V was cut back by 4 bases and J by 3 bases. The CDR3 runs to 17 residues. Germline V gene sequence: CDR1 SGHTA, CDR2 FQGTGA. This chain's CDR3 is CASSSRTGSGGANVLTF. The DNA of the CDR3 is TGTGCCAGCAGCTCTCGGACAGGGTCGGGTGGGGCCAACGTCCTGACTTTC.

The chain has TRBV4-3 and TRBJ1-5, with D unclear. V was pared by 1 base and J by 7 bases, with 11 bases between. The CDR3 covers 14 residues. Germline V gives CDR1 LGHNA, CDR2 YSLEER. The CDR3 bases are TGCGCCAGCAGCCAAGTATCCCAGGTACAGCCCCAGCATTTT. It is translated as CASSQVSQVQPQHF.

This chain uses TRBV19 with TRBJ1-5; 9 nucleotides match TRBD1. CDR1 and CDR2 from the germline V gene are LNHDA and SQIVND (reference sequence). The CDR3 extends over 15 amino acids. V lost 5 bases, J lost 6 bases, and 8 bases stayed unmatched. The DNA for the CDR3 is TGTGCCAGTAGTCGACAGGGGGTGGGAGGTCAGCCCCAGCATTTT. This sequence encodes CASSRQGVGGQPQHF.

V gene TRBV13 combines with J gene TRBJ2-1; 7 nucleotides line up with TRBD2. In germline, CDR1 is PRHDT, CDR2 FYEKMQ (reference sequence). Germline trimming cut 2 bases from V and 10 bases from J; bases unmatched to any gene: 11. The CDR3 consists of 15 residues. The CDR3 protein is CASSLFAGALGEQFF. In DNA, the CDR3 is TGTGCCAGCAGCTTATTCGCGGGAGCCCTCGGGGAGCAGTTCTTC.

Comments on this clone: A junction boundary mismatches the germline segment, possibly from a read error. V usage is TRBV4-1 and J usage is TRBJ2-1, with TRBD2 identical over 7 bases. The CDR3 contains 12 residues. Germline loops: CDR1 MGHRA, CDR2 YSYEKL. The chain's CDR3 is CASSQAAGVLIF. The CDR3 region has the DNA TGCGCCAGCAGCCAAGCGGCGGGGGTACTGATCTTC.

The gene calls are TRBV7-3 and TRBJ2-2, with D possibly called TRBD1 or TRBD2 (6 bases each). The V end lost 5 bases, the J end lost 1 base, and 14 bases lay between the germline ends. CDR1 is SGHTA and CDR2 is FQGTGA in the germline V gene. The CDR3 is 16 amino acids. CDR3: CASSPLQGLNTGELFF. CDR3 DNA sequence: TGTGCCAGCAGCCCCCTACAGGGACTGAACACCGGGGAGCTGTTTTTT. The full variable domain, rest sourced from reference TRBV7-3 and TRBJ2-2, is GAGVSQTPSNKVTEKGKYVELRCDPISGHTALYWYRQSLGQGPEFLIYFQGTGAADDSGLPNDRFFAVRPEGSVSTLKIQRTERGDSAVYLCASSPLQGLNTGELFFGEGSRLTVL.

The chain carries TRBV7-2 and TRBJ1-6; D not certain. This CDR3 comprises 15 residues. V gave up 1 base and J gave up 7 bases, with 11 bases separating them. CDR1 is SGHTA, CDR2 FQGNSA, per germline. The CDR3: CASSLESRLNSPLHF. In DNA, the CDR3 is TGTGCCAGCAGCTTAGAAAGTAGGCTGAATTCACCCCTCCACTTT. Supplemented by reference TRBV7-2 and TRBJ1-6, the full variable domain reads GAGVSQSPSNKVTEKGKDVELRCDPISGHTALYWYRQSLGQGLEFLIYFQGNSAPDKSGLPSDRFSAERTGGSVSTLTIQRTQQEDSAVYLCASSLESRLNSPLHFGNGTRLTVT.

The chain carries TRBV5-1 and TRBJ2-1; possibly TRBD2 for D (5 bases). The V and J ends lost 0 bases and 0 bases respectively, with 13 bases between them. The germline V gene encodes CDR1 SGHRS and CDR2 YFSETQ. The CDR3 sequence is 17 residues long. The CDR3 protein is CASSLGGSGYSYNEQFF. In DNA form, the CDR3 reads TGCGCCAGCAGCTTGGGTGGTTCGGGATACTCCTACAATGAGCAGTTCTTC.

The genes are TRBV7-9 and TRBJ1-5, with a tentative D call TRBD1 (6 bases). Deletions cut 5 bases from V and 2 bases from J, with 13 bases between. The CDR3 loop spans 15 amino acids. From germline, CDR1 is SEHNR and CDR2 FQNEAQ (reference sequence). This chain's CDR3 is CASSPAPGGNQPQHF. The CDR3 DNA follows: TGTGCCAGCAGCCCAGCCCCAGGGGGCAATCAGCCCCAGCATTTT.

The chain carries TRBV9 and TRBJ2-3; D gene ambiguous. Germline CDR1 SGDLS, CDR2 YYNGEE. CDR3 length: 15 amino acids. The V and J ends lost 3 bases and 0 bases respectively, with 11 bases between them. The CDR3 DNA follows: TGTGCCAGCAGCGCATATTCCTCTAGCACAGATACGCAGTATTTT. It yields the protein CASSAYSSSTDTQYF.

In nucleotides, the CDR3 is TGTGCCAGCAGCTCGCAGGGGGCCACTGAAGCTTTCTTT. Translation: CASSSQGATEAFF. The genes are TRBV7-2 and TRBJ1-1, with 8 positions matching TRBD1. Germline trimming cut 4 bases from V and 4 bases from J; bases unmatched to any gene: 2. The germline V gene has CDR1 SGHTA and CDR2 FQGNSA. The CDR3 covers 13 residues.

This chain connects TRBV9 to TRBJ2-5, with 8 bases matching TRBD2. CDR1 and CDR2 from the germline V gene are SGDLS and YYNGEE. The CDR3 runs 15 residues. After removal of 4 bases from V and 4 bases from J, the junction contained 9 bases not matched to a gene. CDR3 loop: CASSPRGTRGETQYF. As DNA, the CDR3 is TGTGCCAGCAGCCCTAGAGGGACTAGGGGAGAGACCCAGTACTTC.

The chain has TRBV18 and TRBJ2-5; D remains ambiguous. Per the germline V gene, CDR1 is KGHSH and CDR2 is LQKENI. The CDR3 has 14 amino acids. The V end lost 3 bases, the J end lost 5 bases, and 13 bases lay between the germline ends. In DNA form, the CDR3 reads TGTGCCAGCTCACCCGGTCTGAATGGGGAGACCCAGTACTTC. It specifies CASSPGLNGETQYF.

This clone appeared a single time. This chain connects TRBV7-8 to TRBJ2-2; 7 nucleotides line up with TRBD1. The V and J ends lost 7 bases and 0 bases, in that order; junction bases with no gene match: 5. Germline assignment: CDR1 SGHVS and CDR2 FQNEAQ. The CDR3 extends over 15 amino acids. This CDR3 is CASTRTGANTGELFF. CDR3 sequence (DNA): TGTGCCAGCACCCGGACAGGCGCGAACACCGGGGAGCTGTTTTTT.

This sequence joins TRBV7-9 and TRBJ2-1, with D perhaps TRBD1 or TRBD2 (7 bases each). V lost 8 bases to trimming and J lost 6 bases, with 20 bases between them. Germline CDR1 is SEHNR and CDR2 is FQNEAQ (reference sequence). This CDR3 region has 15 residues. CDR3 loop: CASSAGGGTLNEQFF. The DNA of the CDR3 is TGTGCCAGCTCAGCAGGGGGGGGGACCCTCAATGAGCAGTTCTTC.

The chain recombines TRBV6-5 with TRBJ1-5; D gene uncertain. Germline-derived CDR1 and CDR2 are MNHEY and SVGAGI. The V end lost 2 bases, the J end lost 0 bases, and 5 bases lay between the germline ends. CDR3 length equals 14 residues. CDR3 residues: CASSYDISNQPQHF. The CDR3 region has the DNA TGTGCCAGCAGTTACGACATTAGCAATCAGCCCCAGCATTTT.

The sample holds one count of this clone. CDR3 nucleotide sequence: TGTGCCAGCAAGACACAGGGGACTAGCACAGATACGCAGTATTTT. The encoded protein is CASKTQGTSTDTQYF. V usage is TRBV6-1 and J usage is TRBJ2-3; tentatively, D is TRBD1 (7 bases). There are 15 residues in the CDR3. Per the germline V gene, CDR1 is MNHNS and CDR2 is SASEGT. Trimming pared 7 bases from V and 0 bases from J, leaving 14 bases between.

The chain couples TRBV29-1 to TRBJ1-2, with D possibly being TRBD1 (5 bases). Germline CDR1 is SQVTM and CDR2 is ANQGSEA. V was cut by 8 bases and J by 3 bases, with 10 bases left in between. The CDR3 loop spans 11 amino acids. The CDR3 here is CSTGQDYGYTF. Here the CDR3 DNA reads TGCAGCACGGGGCAGGACTATGGCTACACCTTC.

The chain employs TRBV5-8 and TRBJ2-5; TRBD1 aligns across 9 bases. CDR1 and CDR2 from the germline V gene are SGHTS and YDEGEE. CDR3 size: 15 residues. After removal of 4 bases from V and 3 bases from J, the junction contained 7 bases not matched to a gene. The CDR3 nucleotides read TGTGCCAGCAGCCGCGGGACAGGGATTAAAGAGACCCAGTACTTC. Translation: CASSRGTGIKETQYF.

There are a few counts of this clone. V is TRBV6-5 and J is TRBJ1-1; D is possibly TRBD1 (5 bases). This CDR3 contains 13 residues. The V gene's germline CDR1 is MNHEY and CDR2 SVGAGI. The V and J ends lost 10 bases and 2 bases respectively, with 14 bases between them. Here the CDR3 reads CAIRRAQNTEAFF. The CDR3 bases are TGTGCCATCCGCAGGGCCCAAAACACTGAAGCTTTCTTT.

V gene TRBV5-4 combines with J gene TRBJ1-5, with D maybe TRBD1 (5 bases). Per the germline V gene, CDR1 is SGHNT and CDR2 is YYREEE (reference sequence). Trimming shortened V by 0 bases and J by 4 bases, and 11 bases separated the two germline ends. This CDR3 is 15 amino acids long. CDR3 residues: CASSLAKGRNQPQHF. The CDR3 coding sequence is TGTGCCAGCAGCTTGGCCAAGGGGAGGAATCAGCCCCAGCATTTT.

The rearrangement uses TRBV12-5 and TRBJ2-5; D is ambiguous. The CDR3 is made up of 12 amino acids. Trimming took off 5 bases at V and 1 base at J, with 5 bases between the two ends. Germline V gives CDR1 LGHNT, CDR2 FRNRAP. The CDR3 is CASGELQETQYF. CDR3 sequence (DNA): TGTGCTAGTGGTGAACTCCAAGAGACCCAGTACTTC.

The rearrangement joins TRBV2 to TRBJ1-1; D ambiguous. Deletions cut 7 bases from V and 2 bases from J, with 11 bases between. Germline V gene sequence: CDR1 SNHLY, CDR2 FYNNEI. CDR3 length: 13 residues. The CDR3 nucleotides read TGTGCCAGCATAGTCTTTACCAACACTGAAGCTTTCTTT. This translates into CASIVFTNTEAFF.

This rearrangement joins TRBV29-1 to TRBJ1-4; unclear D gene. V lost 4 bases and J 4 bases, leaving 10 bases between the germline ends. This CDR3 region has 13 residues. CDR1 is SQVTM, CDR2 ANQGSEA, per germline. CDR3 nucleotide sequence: TGCAGCGTTGCCGGACCCAATAATGAAAAACTGTTTTTT. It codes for CSVAGPNNEKLFF.

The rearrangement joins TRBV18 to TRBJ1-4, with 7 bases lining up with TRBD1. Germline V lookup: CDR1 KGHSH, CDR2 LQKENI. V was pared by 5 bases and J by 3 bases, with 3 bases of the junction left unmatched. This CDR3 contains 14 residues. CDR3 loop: CASSSQGANEKLFF. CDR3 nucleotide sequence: TGTGCCAGCTCATCCCAGGGGGCTAATGAAAAACTGTTTTTT.

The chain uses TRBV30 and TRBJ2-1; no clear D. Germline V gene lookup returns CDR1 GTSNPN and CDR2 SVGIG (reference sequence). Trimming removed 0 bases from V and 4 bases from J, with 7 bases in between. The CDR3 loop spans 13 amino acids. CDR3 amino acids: CAWSVNGYNEQFF. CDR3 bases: TGTGCCTGGAGTGTAAACGGGTACAATGAGCAGTTCTTC. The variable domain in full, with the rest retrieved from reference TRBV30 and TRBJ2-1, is SQTIHQWPATLVQPVGSPLSLECTVEGTSNPNLYWYRQAAGRGLQLLFYSVGIGQISSEVPQNLSASRPQDRQFILSSKKLLLSDSGFYLCAWSVNGYNEQFFGPGTRLTVL.